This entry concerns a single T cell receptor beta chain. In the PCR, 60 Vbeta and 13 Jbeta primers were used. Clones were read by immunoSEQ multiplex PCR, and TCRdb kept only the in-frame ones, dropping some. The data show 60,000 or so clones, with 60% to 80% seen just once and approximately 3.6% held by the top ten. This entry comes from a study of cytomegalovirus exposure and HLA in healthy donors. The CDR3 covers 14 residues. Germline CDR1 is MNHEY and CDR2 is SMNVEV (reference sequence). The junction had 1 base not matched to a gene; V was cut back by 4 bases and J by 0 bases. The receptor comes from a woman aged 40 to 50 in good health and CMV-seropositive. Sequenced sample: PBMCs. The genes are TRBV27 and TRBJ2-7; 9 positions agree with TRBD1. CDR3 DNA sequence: TGTGCCAGCAGTTGGACAGGGGACTCCTACGAGCAGTACTTC. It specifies CASSWTGDSYEQYF.